The next 21 T cell receptor beta chains were all read from a single sample in a study of regulatory T cells in long-lasting Graves disease. To make TCR beta libraries, researchers used iRepertoire HTBI primers and Arm-PCR of CDR3 regions. TCRdb used MiXCR to reprocess the multiplex PCR reads, holding one entry per CDR3 protein. The sample carries under 800,000 distinct CDR3 sequences, roughly 15% recorded once. Time point in this sample: newly diagnosed GD, antithyroid drugs for less than 3 months. From PBMCs, RNA was extracted and then used to make the TCR library. These same data were also listed under a study on T cells in Graves' hyperthyroidism and ophthalmopathy.

This sample comprised peripheral blood mononuclear cells (PBMCs), obtained at new diagnosis, from a patient treated with antithyroid drugs. Source of these receptors: a woman between 25 and 40 years old with Graves disease.

This clonotype was recorded once. This chain uses TRBV10-3 with TRBJ2-1; 15 bases fit TRBD2. J lost 3 bases, V lost 2 bases, and 2 bases had no gene match. Germline assignment: CDR1 ENHRY and CDR2 SYGVKD. The CDR3 loop spans 17 amino acids. The CDR3, as DNA: TGTGCCATCAGTGAGCCGGGACTAGCGGGAGGCTACAATGAGCAGTTCTTC. It translates to CAISEPGLAGGYNEQFF.

The CDR3 loop is CASSTPGTALYEQYF. In DNA form, the CDR3 reads TGTGCCAGTAGTACGCCCGGGACGGCTTTGTACGAGCAGTACTTC. The chain has TRBV19 and TRBJ2-7; D tentatively fits TRBD1 or TRBD2 (5 bases each). With 4 bases removed from V and 4 bases from J, the gap between germline ends came to 17 bases. Germline V gene data show CDR1 as LNHDA and CDR2 as SQIVND (reference sequence). The length of the CDR3 is 15 residues.

This clonotype was observed many times. The chain carries TRBV12-3 or TRBV12-4 and TRBJ2-3, with D tentatively TRBD2 (6 bases). V lost 1 base to trimming and J lost 7 bases, with 21 bases between them. CDR3 length equals 17 residues. The CDR3, as DNA: TGTGCCAGCAGTTTAGGTGGCCGGGGGTTTCTGTTGCATACGCAGTATTTT. This translates into CASSLGGRGFLLHTQYF.

This clonotype was seen more than once but under ten times. The CDR3 coding sequence is TGTGCCAGCAGCCAATTCAACCGCCTGGTGGCTTTCTTT. As protein: CASSQFNRLVAFF. V gene TRBV3-1 combines with J gene TRBJ1-1; D not resolved. CDR3 length: 13 residues. Germline loops: CDR1 LGHDT, CDR2 YNNKEL (reference sequence). With 2 bases removed from V and 11 bases from J, the gap between germline ends came to 15 bases.

This sequence joins TRBV7-3 and TRBJ2-1; D perhaps matches TRBD2 (6 bases). The V end was cut by 1 base, the J end by 2 bases, with 27 bases between. Germline CDR1 is SGHTA and CDR2 is FQGTGA. CDR3 length: 21 residues. The CDR3 sequence is CASSLSGVSGRLLGAYNEQFF. The CDR3 bases are TGTGCCAGCAGCTTAAGCGGAGTTTCGGGGAGGTTGTTGGGGGCCTACAATGAGCAGTTCTTC.

The V gene is TRBV6-2 or TRBV6-3, the J gene TRBJ2-5; TRBD2 agrees at 7 bases. This CDR3 has 16 amino acids. J gave up 5 bases and V 5 bases, and 14 bases lay outside the gene matches. From germline, CDR1 is MNHEY and CDR2 SVGEGT. The CDR3 here is CASSGTLAEPVETQYF. The CDR3 DNA sequence: TGTGCCAGCAGTGGGACCCTAGCGGAGCCTGTGGAGACCCAGTACTTC.

This clonotype appeared many times. The chain recombines TRBV6-1 with TRBJ2-6; the D call may be TRBD1 or TRBD2 (6 bases each). The V end lost 0 bases, the J end lost 0 bases, and 18 bases lay between the germline ends. The CDR3 covers 20 residues. Germline lookup yields CDR1 MNHNS and CDR2 SASEGT. CDR3 in amino acids: CASSEAKVGGWSSGANVLTF. The CDR3 DNA reads as TGTGCCAGCAGTGAAGCTAAGGTGGGGGGCTGGAGCTCTGGGGCCAACGTCCTGACTTTC.

This clonotype was found many times. This chain joins TRBV27 and TRBJ2-1, with TRBD1 as a possible D gene (6 bases). This CDR3 region has 15 residues. The V gene lost 10 bases and the J gene lost 9 bases, with 25 bases spanning the gap. The germline CDR1 and CDR2 sequences are MNHEY and SMNVEV (reference sequence). The CDR3 nucleotides are TGTGCCACAACCGGGACACTACGAAGGAAGGGTGAGCAGTTCTTC. It translates to CATTGTLRRKGEQFF.

The V gene is TRBV18, the J gene TRBJ2-7; the D gene is possibly TRBD1 (5 bases). CDR1 is KGHSH, CDR2 LQKENI, per germline. Between the trimmed V and J ends, which lost 0 bases and 1 base, there was a span of 13 bases. The CDR3 is 16 residues long. The CDR3 spells CASSPPIKGQSYEQYF. The CDR3 DNA reads as TGTGCCAGCTCACCACCCATAAAGGGGCAGTCCTACGAGCAGTACTTC.

In this sample, this clonotype turned up once. This chain's CDR3 is CASSPPSGAYTQYF. CDR3 DNA sequence: TGTGCCAGCAGTCCCCCCTCAGGAGCATATACGCAGTATTTT. The rearrangement links TRBV28 to TRBJ2-3; D remains unclear. The CDR3 covers 14 residues. V was cut by 5 bases and J by 7 bases, with 16 bases left in between. Germline CDR1 is MDHEN and CDR2 is SYDVKM.

There are a few counts of this clonotype. J is TRBJ2-7 and V is TRBV6-1; TRBD2 might be the D (6 bases). This CDR3 has 15 amino acids. Trimming removed 2 bases at V and 0 bases at J, with 11 bases between. CDR1 is MNHNS and CDR2 is SASEGT in the germline V gene. The CDR3 bases are TGTGCCAGCAGTGAACTGGCGGGGAGCTCCTACGAGCAGTACTTC. Protein sequence: CASSELAGSSYEQYF.

On this clonotype: A much larger clone lies one base from this, so it may be a read error. Because the CDR3 is missing its conserved closing phenylalanine or tryptophan, this is likely a read error. J is TRBJ2-7 and V is TRBV6-1; TRBD2 matches 15 bases. Losses at the gene ends were 8 bases for V and 4 bases for J; bases not matched to a gene: 18. The germline CDR1 and CDR2 sequences are MNHNS and SASEGT. CDR3 length: 19 amino acids. In nucleotides, the CDR3 is TGTGCCAGCGCCCCGTCTATCGGACTAGCGGGAGGGCCGAGGTACGAGCAGTACTTG. This sequence encodes CASAPSIGLAGGPRYEQYL.

This clonotype was picked up a small number of times. The rearrangement links TRBV4-1 to TRBJ1-2, with unresolved D. V was cut by 0 bases and J by 2 bases, with 4 bases left in between. This CDR3 has 13 amino acids. Germline V gene sequence: CDR1 MGHRA, CDR2 YSYEKL. This chain's CDR3 is CASSQELNYGYTF. In DNA form, the CDR3 reads TGCGCCAGCAGCCAAGAGCTGAACTATGGCTACACCTTC.

This sequence joins TRBV5-1 and TRBJ2-1; D not resolved. Germline values: CDR1 SGHRS, CDR2 YFSETQ. The V end lost 0 bases, the J end lost 10 bases, and 14 bases lay between the germline ends. The CDR3 totals 14 residues. This CDR3 reads CASSLDASSYEQFF. The CDR3 DNA is TGCGCCAGCAGCTTGGATGCTAGTTCATACGAGCAGTTCTTC.

The chain joins TRBV19 to TRBJ2-1, with a tentative D call TRBD2 (6 bases). The J call may be mistaken, given a closer DNA end match to TRBJ2-5. The germline V gene has CDR1 LNHDA and CDR2 SQIVND (reference sequence). The CDR3 spans 15 residues. The CDR3 loop reads CASSILAEVQETQYF. The CDR3 DNA is TGTGCCAGTAGTATCTTAGCGGAAGTTCAAGAGACCCAGTACTTC.

In this sample, this clonotype turned up many times. The chain employs TRBV6-1 and TRBJ2-5; no clear D gene. V lost 5 bases to trimming and J lost 4 bases, with 5 bases between them. The CDR3 runs to 11 residues. Germline V gives CDR1 MNHNS, CDR2 SASEGT. CDR3 sequence reads: CASSRAETQYF. DNA for the CDR3: TGTGCCAGCAGTCGGGCAGAGACCCAGTACTTC.

The chain joins TRBV7-8 to TRBJ1-3, with TRBD1 matching 8 bases. CDR1 and CDR2 from the germline V gene are SGHVS and FQNEAQ. CDR3 length: 14 residues. V lost 5 bases, J lost 4 bases, and 4 bases stayed unmatched. The CDR3 nucleotides read TGTGCCAGCAGCCCGGACAGGGCGGGAAACACCATATATTTT. Translation gives CASSPDRAGNTIYF.

The genes are TRBV6-5 and TRBJ1-2; D unclear. V was pared by 10 bases and J by 0 bases, with 18 bases between. CDR3 length: 15 residues. Germline assignment: CDR1 MNHEY and CDR2 SVGAGI. The CDR3 reads CATCYGTAANYGYTF. CDR3 sequence (DNA): TGTGCCACCTGTTACGGAACAGCCGCTAACTATGGCTACACCTTC.

This clonotype was observed a few times. The chain carries TRBV7-9 and TRBJ1-6; TRBD1 matches at 8 bases. The CDR3 is made up of 17 amino acids. Germline-derived CDR1 and CDR2 are SEHNR and FQNEAQ (reference sequence). J was trimmed by 7 bases and V by 4 bases; bases with no gene match: 12. The CDR3 spells CASSSGTGSVRNSPLHF. Written as DNA, the CDR3 is TGTGCCAGCAGCTCGGGGACAGGCTCCGTTAGAAATTCACCCCTCCACTTT. Complete variable domain (other parts from reference TRBV7-9 and TRBJ1-6): DTGVSQNPRHKITKRGQNVTFRCDPISEHNRLYWYRQTLGQGPEFLTYFQNEAQLEKSRLLSDRFSAERPKGSFSTLEIQRTEQGDSAMYLCASSSGTGSVRNSPLHFGNGTRLTVT.

This clonotype was recorded a few times. The chain employs TRBV15 and TRBJ2-1; 8 bases map to TRBD2. V lost 7 bases to trimming and J lost 8 bases; unmatched junction nucleotides: 13. Germline CDR1 is LNHNV and CDR2 is YYDKDF (reference sequence). CDR3 length: 15 amino acids. The CDR3 DNA follows: TGTGCCACCATGCCCCGGGCGGGAGGAACATATGAGCAGTTCTTC. It specifies CATMPRAGGTYEQFF. Complete variable domain (other parts from reference TRBV15 and TRBJ2-1): DAMVIQNPRYQVTQFGKPVTLSCSQTLNHNVMYWYQQKSSQAPKLLFHYYDKDFNNEADTPDNFQSRRPNTSFCFLDIRSPGLGDTAMYLCATMPRAGGTYEQFFGPGTRLTVL.

This clonotype was seen a handful of times. The CDR3 spells CASSEWSSGSRTGELFF. Here the CDR3 DNA reads TGCGCCAGCAGTGAGTGGTCTAGCGGGAGCAGGACCGGGGAGCTGTTTTTT. V gene TRBV10-1 combines with J gene TRBJ2-2; TRBD2 aligns across 10 bases. CDR3 size: 17 residues. Germline V gene data show CDR1 as WNHNN and CDR2 as SYGVQD (reference sequence). The trim removed 1 base at V and 5 bases at J, leaving 7 bases unmatched.